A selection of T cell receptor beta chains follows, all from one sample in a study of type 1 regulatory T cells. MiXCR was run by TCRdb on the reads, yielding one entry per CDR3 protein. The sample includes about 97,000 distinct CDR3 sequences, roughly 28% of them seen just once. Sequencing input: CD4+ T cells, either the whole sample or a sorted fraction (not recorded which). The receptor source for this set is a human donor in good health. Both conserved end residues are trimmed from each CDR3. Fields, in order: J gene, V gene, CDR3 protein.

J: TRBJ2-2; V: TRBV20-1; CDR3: SARELGVAGELF
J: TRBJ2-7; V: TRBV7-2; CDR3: ASILQTGVTYEQY
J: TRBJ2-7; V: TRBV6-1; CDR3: ASSLIRQGYEQY
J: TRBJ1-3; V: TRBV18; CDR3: ASSSLQGGPSGNTIY
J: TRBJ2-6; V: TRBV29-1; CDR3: SVGTGISGANVLT
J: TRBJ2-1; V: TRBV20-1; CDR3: SSRLADSYNEQF
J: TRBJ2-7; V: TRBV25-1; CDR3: ASGPRVHGEQY
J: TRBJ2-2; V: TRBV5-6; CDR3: ASSLAPRDTGELF
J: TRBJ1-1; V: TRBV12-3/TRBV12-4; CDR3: ASSRAAATEAF
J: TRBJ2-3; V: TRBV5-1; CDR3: ASSLSGVGTDTQY